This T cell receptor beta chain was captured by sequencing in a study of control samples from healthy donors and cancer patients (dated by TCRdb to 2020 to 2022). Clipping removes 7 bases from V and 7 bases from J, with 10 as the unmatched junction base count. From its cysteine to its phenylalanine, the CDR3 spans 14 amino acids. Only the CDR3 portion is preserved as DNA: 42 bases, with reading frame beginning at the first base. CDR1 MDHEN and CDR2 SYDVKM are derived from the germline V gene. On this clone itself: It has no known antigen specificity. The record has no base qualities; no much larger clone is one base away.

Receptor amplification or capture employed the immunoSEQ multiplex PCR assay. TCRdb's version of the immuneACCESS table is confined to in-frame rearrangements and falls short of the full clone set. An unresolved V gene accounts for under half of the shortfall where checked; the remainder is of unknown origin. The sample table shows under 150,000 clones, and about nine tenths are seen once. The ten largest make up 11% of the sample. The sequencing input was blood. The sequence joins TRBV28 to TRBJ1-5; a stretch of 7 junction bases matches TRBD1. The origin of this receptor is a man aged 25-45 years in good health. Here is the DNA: TGTGCCAGCACTCAGACAGGGTCGTACCAGCCCCAGCATTTT. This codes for CASTQTGSYQPQHF.